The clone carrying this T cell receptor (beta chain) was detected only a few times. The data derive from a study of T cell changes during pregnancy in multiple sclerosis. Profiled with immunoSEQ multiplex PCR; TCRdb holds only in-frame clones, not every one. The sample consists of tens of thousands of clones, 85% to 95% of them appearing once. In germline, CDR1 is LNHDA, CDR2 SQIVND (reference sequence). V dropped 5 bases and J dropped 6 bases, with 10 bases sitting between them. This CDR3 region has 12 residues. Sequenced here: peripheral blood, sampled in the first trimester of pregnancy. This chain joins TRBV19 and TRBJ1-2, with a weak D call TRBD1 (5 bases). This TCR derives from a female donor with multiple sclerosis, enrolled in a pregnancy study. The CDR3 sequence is CASSPRQNGYTF. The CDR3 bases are TGTGCCAGTAGTCCCCGACAGAATGGCTACACCTTC.